This passage covers 19 T cell receptor beta chains from one sample sequenced in a study of blood T cell repertoires in COVID-19. Assay: immunoSEQ multiplex PCR; the TCRdb copy retains only in-frame clones and omits some. The table shows more than 60,000 clones, with 65% to 85% occurring only once. Sequenced sample: peripheral blood. The receptors were sampled from a man aged 55 to 70 with active or convalescent COVID-19.

The chain recombines TRBV7-9 with TRBJ1-1; a weak D match, TRBD1 (5 bases). The CDR3 is 13 residues long. The germline V gene has CDR1 SEHNR and CDR2 FQNEAQ (reference sequence). V lost 5 bases to trimming and J lost 4 bases, with 11 bases between them. CDR3 DNA sequence: TGTGCCAGCAGCCAGGGTAGGAGCACTGAAGCTTTCTTT. Encoded protein: CASSQGRSTEAFF.

The chain recombines TRBV4-3 with TRBJ2-7, with 11 bases fitting TRBD2. There are 16 residues in the CDR3. Looked up from germline, CDR1 is LGHNA and CDR2 is YSLEER. Germline trimming cut 0 bases from V and 6 bases from J; bases unmatched to any gene: 7. The CDR3, as DNA: TGCGCCAGCAGCCAAGATCGTTGGCTAGCGGGGGGCGAGCAGTACTTC. Amino acids: CASSQDRWLAGGEQYF.

The gene calls are TRBV6-6 and TRBJ1-2; TRBD1 matches at 7 bases. The CDR3 spans 13 residues. CDR1 is MNHNY and CDR2 is SVGAGI in the germline V gene (reference sequence). After removal of 7 bases from V and 2 bases from J, the junction contained 4 bases not matched to a gene. CDR3: CASTDRVNYGYTF. CDR3 coding DNA: TGTGCCAGCACTGACAGGGTGAACTATGGCTACACCTTC.

The V call is TRBV14, the J call TRBJ2-1; TRBD1 might be the D (6 bases). Germline CDR1 SGHDN, CDR2 FVKESK. This CDR3 has 18 amino acids. Trimming pared 4 bases from V and 7 bases from J, leaving 26 bases between. The CDR3, as DNA: TGTGCCAGCAGCCCCCCTCGGATGGGGAAAGGGGGTAGGAATGAGCAGTTCTTC. Translation gives CASSPPRMGKGGRNEQFF.

This sequence joins TRBV6-6 and TRBJ1-2; unclear D gene. Germline lookup yields CDR1 MNHNY and CDR2 SVGAGI (reference sequence). Trimming took off 2 bases at V and 5 bases at J, with 6 bases between the two ends. The CDR3 covers 12 residues. CDR3 coding DNA: TGTGCCAGCAGTTACACGGGTTATGGCTACACCTTC. Translation gives CASSYTGYGYTF.

The V call is TRBV6-5, the J call TRBJ1-2; TRBD1 matches 10 bases. CDR1 MNHEY and CDR2 SVGAGI come from the germline V gene. There are 15 residues in the CDR3. Losses at the gene ends were 10 bases for V and 7 bases for J; bases not matched to a gene: 15. DNA for the CDR3: TGTGCCACATTGGGGACCGGGACAGGGGTACGTGGCTACACCTTC. Protein sequence: CATLGTGTGVRGYTF.

This clone has only a few counts. The chain links TRBV6-5 to TRBJ2-2; TRBD1 matches at 7 bases. The germline gives CDR1 MNHEY, CDR2 SVGAGI. CDR3 size: 15 residues. The ends lost 6 bases at V and 0 bases at J; junction bases unmatched: 4. CDR3 DNA sequence: TGTGCCAGCAGACCTCAGGGGGCGAACACCGGGGAGCTGTTTTTT. Its translation is CASRPQGANTGELFF.

The chain is built from TRBV3-1 (or the pseudogene TRBV3-2) and TRBJ2-1; 7 positions agree with TRBD2. Trimming removed 4 bases from V and 4 bases from J; junction bases left unmatched: 10. The CDR3 spans 16 residues. Looked up from germline, CDR1 is LGHDT and CDR2 is YNNKEL (reference sequence). As DNA, the CDR3 is TGTGCCAGCAGCCCGAAGGTAGGACTAGTTTACAATGAGCAGTTCTTC. Encoded protein: CASSPKVGLVYNEQFF.

The V call is TRBV4-3, the J call TRBJ1-2; TRBD1 is a possible D gene (5 bases). V was cut by 0 bases and J by 5 bases, with 7 bases left in between. The germline gives CDR1 LGHNA, CDR2 YSLEER. CDR3 length equals 13 residues. CDR3 sequence reads: CASSQDQGYGYTF. The CDR3 bases are TGCGCCAGCAGCCAAGATCAGGGTTATGGCTACACCTTC.

This chain links TRBV5-1 with TRBJ2-1, with 10 bases that match TRBD2. Germline values: CDR1 SGHRS, CDR2 YFSETQ. With 1 base clipped from V and 6 bases from J, the junction kept 4 bases outside the gene matches. This CDR3 has 15 residues. The CDR3 spells CASSLMASGGNEQFF. DNA for the CDR3: TGCGCCAGCAGCTTGATGGCTAGCGGGGGCAATGAGCAGTTCTTC.

The chain is built from TRBV4-3 and TRBJ2-7; 7 bases agree with TRBD2. Germline V gene lookup returns CDR1 LGHNA and CDR2 YSLEER. This CDR3 region has 16 residues. V shed 4 bases, J shed 0 bases, and the junction held 9 bases outside the gene matches. For the CDR3, the DNA is TGCGCCAGCAGCCTCGAGCGGGGCGGCTTCTCCTACGAGCAGTACTTC. As protein: CASSLERGGFSYEQYF.

The V call is TRBV11-2, the J call TRBJ2-1; 7 bases agree with TRBD1. CDR1 is SGHAT and CDR2 is FQNNGV in the germline V gene. V lost 1 base to trimming and J lost 6 bases; unmatched junction nucleotides: 12. The CDR3 length is 17 residues. This CDR3 is CASSLGAGGTYGNEQFF. The CDR3 DNA reads as TGTGCCAGCAGCTTAGGGGCAGGGGGAACCTACGGCAATGAGCAGTTCTTC. The variable domain in full, with the rest retrieved from reference TRBV11-2 and TRBJ2-1, is EAGVAQSPRYKIIEKRQSVAFWCNPISGHATLYWYQQILGQGPKLLIQFQNNGVVDDSQLPKDRFSAERLKGVDSTLKIQPAKLEDSAVYLCASSLGAGGTYGNEQFFGPGTRLTVL.

J is TRBJ2-7 and V is TRBV4-3; D is possibly TRBD1 (5 bases). From germline, CDR1 is LGHNA and CDR2 YSLEER. The V and J ends lost 1 base and 2 bases respectively, with 9 bases between them. This CDR3 is 14 amino acids long. CDR3 amino acids: CASSQVVQAYEQYF. Here the CDR3 DNA reads TGCGCCAGCAGCCAAGTAGTACAGGCCTACGAGCAGTACTTC.

J is TRBJ1-1 and V is TRBV28, with a weak D call TRBD1 (5 bases). The V end was cut by 8 bases, the J end by 5 bases, with 15 bases between. CDR3 length: 13 residues. CDR1 MDHEN and CDR2 SYDVKM come from the germline V gene. CDR3 loop: CASVSGGGTEAFF. CDR3 DNA: TGTGCCAGCGTCTCGGGGGGTGGAACTGAAGCTTTCTTT.

This clone occurred a few times. This chain uses TRBV3-1 (or the pseudogene TRBV3-2) with TRBJ1-2; D gene uncertain. Germline V lookup: CDR1 LGHDT, CDR2 YNNKEL (reference sequence). Trimming stripped 3 bases from V and 6 bases from J, with 20 bases between. This CDR3 has 16 amino acids. The CDR3 sequence is CASSHTGGKSSHGYTF. Written as DNA, the CDR3 is TGTGCCAGCAGCCACACCGGAGGCAAGTCTTCACATGGCTACACCTTC.

This clone was observed a few times. The chain combines TRBV2 with TRBJ1-2; 7 bases agree with TRBD1. V dropped 6 bases and J dropped 5; count of bases not matched to a gene: 0. CDR3 length: 11 residues. In germline, CDR1 is SNHLY, CDR2 FYNNEI. In DNA, the CDR3 is TGTGCCAGCAGACAGGGGTATGGCTACACCTTC. Translated: CASRQGYGYTF.

As concerns this clone: Within the sample, other DNA sequences also encode this same CDR3. The CDR3 DNA is TGTGCCAGCTCACCGGACAGGGGAGGAAACACCATATATTTT. Its translation is CASSPDRGGNTIYF. The V call is TRBV18, the J call TRBJ1-3; 9 nucleotides match TRBD1. Germline assignment: CDR1 KGHSH and CDR2 LQKENI. The CDR3 spans 14 residues. Losses at the gene ends were 3 bases for V and 4 bases for J; bases not matched to a gene: 1.

The chain recombines TRBV11-2 with TRBJ1-6; D not resolved. The V end lost 1 base, the J end lost 0 bases, and 4 bases lay between the germline ends. The germline gives CDR1 SGHAT, CDR2 FQNNGV. The CDR3 runs to 15 residues. The CDR3 coding sequence is TGTGCCAGCAGCTTAGGGAGCTCCTATAATTCACCCCTCCACTTT. This codes for CASSLGSSYNSPLHF.

This clone was seen a handful of times. This rearrangement joins TRBV29-1 to TRBJ2-1, with D unresolved. The CDR3 runs to 12 residues. The germline V and J ends were trimmed by 1 base and 4 bases, with 5 bases remaining between them. Germline lookup yields CDR1 SQVTM and CDR2 ANQGSEA. The CDR3 loop is CSVEGGYNEQFF. The CDR3 bases are TGCAGCGTTGAAGGCGGTTACAATGAGCAGTTCTTC.